The 26 T cell receptor beta chains presented below share a single source sample, sequenced in a study of glioma-infiltrating T cells after dendritic cell vaccination. TCRdb keeps only in-frame clones here, not all; method: immunoSEQ multiplex PCR. The sample consists of tens of thousands of clones, roughly 90% of them appearing once. The sample consisted of blood, taken before dendritic cell vaccination. The source is a human donor with glioblastoma.

The V gene is TRBV7-4, the J gene TRBJ2-2; tentative D call: TRBD2 (7 bases). The V end lost 8 bases, the J end lost 0 bases, and 22 bases lay between the germline ends. The CDR3 spans 18 residues. Germline CDR1 reads SGHVT; CDR2 reads SQSDAQ. The CDR3 region has the DNA TGTGCCAGCGCCAAAGGGGGGGAGACAAACGCGAACACCGGGGAGCTGTTTTTT. Its translation: CASAKGGETNANTGELFF.

Concerning this clone: Distinct nucleotide sequences in the sample also encode this CDR3. J is TRBJ1-6 and V is TRBV10-2; 9 nucleotides match TRBD1. The trim removed 8 bases at V and 6 bases at J, leaving 5 bases unmatched. The CDR3 loop spans 14 amino acids. The germline V gene encodes CDR1 WSHSY and CDR2 SAAADI. CDR3 region: CASGGQGGNSPLHF. The CDR3 DNA sequence: TGCGCCAGCGGGGGACAGGGTGGTAATTCACCCCTCCACTTT.

The rearrangement uses TRBV10-3 and TRBJ2-7; no definite D call. Germline assignment: CDR1 ENHRY and CDR2 SYGVKD. This CDR3 is built from 15 residues. V was clipped by 3 bases and J by 6 bases, with 18 bases between them. CDR3 in DNA: TGTGCCATCAGTGACGCTACGAGTAACTTTCGCGAGCAGTACTTC. Its protein is CAISDATSNFREQYF.

This clone was seen once. The sample has other DNA sequences that encode this CDR3 too. This chain connects TRBV28 to TRBJ1-6, with a weak D call TRBD1 (5 bases). The germline V and J ends were trimmed by 4 bases and 6 bases, with 13 bases remaining between them. The V gene's germline CDR1 is MDHEN and CDR2 SYDVKM. The length of the CDR3 is 15 residues. The CDR3 DNA follows: TGTGCCAGCAGTTCTCCAGGGTACGGTAATTCACCCCTCCACTTT. Translation gives CASSSPGYGNSPLHF.

The V gene is TRBV9, the J gene TRBJ2-7, with 11 bases identical to TRBD1. V lost 4 bases to trimming and J lost 4 bases; unmatched junction nucleotides: 7. The CDR3 spans 15 residues. Germline V gene lookup returns CDR1 SGDLS and CDR2 YYNGEE. The CDR3 nucleotides are TGTGCCAGCAGCTTCCGGGACAGGGGGATTTACGAGCAGTACTTC. Translation: CASSFRDRGIYEQYF.

The rearrangement links TRBV11-2 to TRBJ2-3; D gene ambiguous. Germline values: CDR1 SGHAT, CDR2 FQNNGV. The CDR3 covers 16 residues. Trimming pared 0 bases from V and 1 base from J, leaving 11 bases between. The CDR3 nucleotides are TGTGCCAGCAGCTTAGATGGCAGGCTGGGCACAGATACGCAGTATTTT. Encoded protein: CASSLDGRLGTDTQYF.

A note on this clone: This CDR3 is also generated by other DNA sequences in the sample. The chain recombines TRBV5-1 with TRBJ2-7; a possible D gene is TRBD2 (6 bases). V dropped 2 bases and J dropped 0 bases, with 15 bases sitting between them. The germline V gene encodes CDR1 SGHRS and CDR2 YFSETQ. The CDR3 length is 16 residues. CDR3 residues: CASSLGGTAISYEQYF. CDR3 DNA: TGCGCCAGCAGCTTAGGCGGGACGGCAATCTCCTACGAGCAGTACTTC.

This clone was seen a few times. CDR3 residues: CASSDFQGADTQYF. Written as DNA, the CDR3 is TGTGCCAGCAGTGACTTCCAGGGCGCAGATACGCAGTATTTT. The chain uses TRBV6-1 and TRBJ2-3; the D gene is possibly TRBD1 (5 bases). This CDR3 spans 14 amino acids. Trimming removed 3 bases at V and 4 bases at J, with 11 bases between. The germline gives CDR1 MNHNS, CDR2 SASEGT.

This sequence joins TRBV2 and TRBJ2-5, with TRBD2 matching over 10 bases. Germline assignment: CDR1 SNHLY and CDR2 FYNNEI. The CDR3 length is 17 residues. Losses at the gene ends were 3 bases for V and 5 bases for J; bases not matched to a gene: 12. The CDR3 loop is CASSERSLAGIGETQYF. The DNA for the CDR3 is TGTGCCAGCAGTGAGAGGTCACTAGCGGGGATCGGGGAGACCCAGTACTTC. The complete variable domain, with remaining parts taken from reference TRBV2 and TRBJ2-5, reads EPEVTQTPSHQVTQMGQEVILRCVPISNHLYFYWYRQILGQKVEFLVSFYNNEISEKSEIFDDQFSVERPDGSNFTLKIRSTKLEDSAMYFCASSERSLAGIGETQYFGPGTRLLVL.

The rearrangement joins TRBV7-8 to TRBJ2-7; D is uncertain. Between the trimmed V and J ends, which lost 4 bases and 5 bases, there was a span of 6 bases. CDR3 length: 11 residues. CDR1 and CDR2 (germline): SGHVS, FQNEAQ. For the CDR3, the DNA is TGTGCCAGCAGCTCCACTAACGAGCAGTACTTC. It encodes CASSSTNEQYF. The full variable domain, in which reference TRBV7-8 and TRBJ2-7 provide the parts outside the CDR3, is GAGVSQSPRYKVAKRGQDVALRCDPISGHVSLFWYQQALGQGPEFLTYFQNEAQLDKSGLPSDRFFAERPEGSVSTLKIQRTQQEDSAVYLCASSSTNEQYFGPGTRLTVT.

This chain links TRBV9 with TRBJ1-5, with D tentatively TRBD1 (5 bases). Germline V CDR1 and CDR2: SGDLS, YYNGEE. The CDR3 runs to 17 residues. The V and J ends lost 0 bases and 7 bases respectively, with 20 bases between them. The CDR3 coding sequence is TGTGCCAGCAGCGTAGAAGGAGGGGCGGGAGTTATACAGCCCCAGCATTTT. This gives the protein CASSVEGGAGVIQPQHF. The variable domain in full, completed from reference TRBV9 and TRBJ1-5, reads DSGVTQTPKHLITATGQRVTLRCSPRSGDLSVYWYQQSLDQGLQFLIQYYNGEERAKGNILERFSAQQFPDLHSELNLSSLELGDSALYFCASSVEGGAGVIQPQHFGDGTRLSIL.

The V and J genes are TRBV6-4 and TRBJ2-2, with D unclear. CDR1 is MRHNA and CDR2 is SNTAGT in the germline V gene. V lost 4 bases and J 5 bases, leaving 14 bases between the germline ends. This CDR3 contains 15 residues. The CDR3 loop is CASSADETRTGELFF. The CDR3 DNA reads TGTGCCAGCAGTGCGGATGAGACACGAACCGGGGAGCTGTTTTTT.

V usage is TRBV7-7 and J usage is TRBJ2-1, with a possible D match to TRBD1 (8 bases). V lost 1 base to trimming and J lost 4 bases, with 29 bases between them. This CDR3 region has 21 residues. Germline CDR1 and CDR2: SSHAT and FNYEAQ (reference sequence). CDR3 sequence: CASSLVPTGGDFTWGYNEQFF. CDR3 nucleotides: TGTGCCAGCAGCTTAGTTCCCACAGGGGGGGACTTTACATGGGGTTACAATGAGCAGTTCTTC.

The chain joins TRBV4-1 to TRBJ2-5; 14 bases fit TRBD2. CDR1 and CDR2 (germline): MGHRA, YSYEKL. This CDR3 has 17 amino acids. Trimming cost V 1 base and J 7 bases; bases outside gene matches: 8. The CDR3 region has the DNA TGCGCCAGCAGCCAAGTAGGGACTAGCGGGGGCCGGGGGACCCAGTACTTC. This sequence encodes CASSQVGTSGGRGTQYF.

The gene calls are TRBV25-1 and TRBJ2-7; D may be TRBD2 (5 bases). The CDR3 loop spans 13 amino acids. Germline values: CDR1 MGHDK, CDR2 SYGVNS. V dropped 3 bases and J dropped 5 bases, with 11 bases sitting between them. The CDR3 sequence: CASSEVLRDEQYF. DNA for the CDR3: TGTGCCAGCAGTGAGGTCCTGAGGGACGAGCAGTACTTC.

The rearrangement joins TRBV29-1 to TRBJ2-5; D is unclear. Trimming stripped 3 bases from V and 5 bases from J, with 13 bases between. This CDR3 contains 13 residues. The germline V gene encodes CDR1 SQVTM and CDR2 ANQGSEA. CDR3: CSVDSGFGETQYF. CDR3 nucleotide sequence: TGCAGCGTTGATTCCGGGTTTGGTGAGACCCAGTACTTC.

The V and J genes are TRBV6-1 and TRBJ2-5, with 7 bases aligning to TRBD2. The germline V gene encodes CDR1 MNHNS and CDR2 SASEGT. The CDR3 runs 16 residues. The J segment lost 6 bases and the V segment lost 3 bases, leaving 13 bases of the junction unmatched. The chain's CDR3 is CASSDTRLAGRKTQYF. The DNA of the CDR3 is TGTGCCAGCAGTGACACCCGGTTAGCGGGTAGGAAGACCCAGTACTTC.

The V call is TRBV10-3, the J call TRBJ1-2, with D hard to call. The germline gives CDR1 ENHRY, CDR2 SYGVKD. The CDR3 covers 12 residues. Trimming stripped 0 bases from V and 5 bases from J, with 4 bases between. The DNA of the CDR3 is TGTGCCATCAGTGAGTCGGAGTATGGCTACACCTTC. Translated: CAISESEYGYTF.

The V gene is TRBV5-6, the J gene TRBJ1-1; no definite D call. V gave up 3 bases and J gave up 1 base, with 13 bases separating them. The CDR3 spans 15 residues. Per the germline V gene, CDR1 is SGHDT and CDR2 is YYEEEE. The CDR3: CASSSLLLPNTEAFF. CDR3 coding DNA: TGTGCCAGCAGCTCCCTTCTCCTCCCGAACACTGAAGCTTTCTTT.

The chain couples TRBV7-9 to TRBJ2-7, with 15 bases that match TRBD2. The germline V gene encodes CDR1 SEHNR and CDR2 FQNEAQ (reference sequence). The trim removed 5 bases at V and 5 bases at J, leaving 7 bases unmatched. This CDR3 comprises 16 residues. The CDR3 protein is CASSQGLAGGFHEQYF. CDR3 bases: TGTGCCAGCAGCCAGGGACTAGCGGGGGGATTCCACGAGCAGTACTTC.

The chain employs TRBV19 and TRBJ1-1; the match to TRBD1 covers 7 bases. The germline V gene has CDR1 LNHDA and CDR2 SQIVND (reference sequence). V was pared by 6 bases and J by 3 bases, with 7 bases of the junction left unmatched. CDR3 length equals 14 residues. CDR3 sequence (DNA): TGTGCCAGTAGGGCAGGGGGGAAGGACACTGAAGCTTTCTTT. It translates to CASRAGGKDTEAFF.

This sequence joins TRBV15 and TRBJ2-5; a weak D match, TRBD2 (5 bases). V was shortened by 0 bases and J by 4 bases, with 9 bases between the two germline ends. The CDR3 is 14 amino acids. Germline loops: CDR1 LNHNV, CDR2 YYDKDF (reference sequence). The CDR3 loop is CATSRDVGRETQYF. For the CDR3, the DNA is TGTGCCACCAGCAGAGATGTAGGGAGAGAGACCCAGTACTTC.

In DNA, the CDR3 is TGTGCCAGCAGCTTGAGACAGAACACTGAAGCTTTCTTT. This encodes CASSLRQNTEAFF. The chain is built from TRBV7-9 and TRBJ1-1; no clear D gene. This CDR3 is built from 13 residues. The V end lost 3 bases, the J end lost 1 base, and 6 bases lay between the germline ends. Germline V gene sequence: CDR1 SEHNR, CDR2 FQNEAQ (reference sequence).

The chain is built from TRBV7-9 and TRBJ1-2; 9 bases fit TRBD1. Losses at the gene ends were 5 bases for V and 7 bases for J; bases not matched to a gene: 11. This CDR3 is 15 amino acids long. Germline CDR1 SEHNR, CDR2 FQNEAQ (reference sequence). In DNA form, the CDR3 reads TGTGCCAGCAGCACCGGGACAGGGCTCTTTCCTGGCTACACCTTC. Its translation: CASSTGTGLFPGYTF.

The chain employs TRBV4-2 and TRBJ2-2; the D gene is possibly TRBD2 (7 bases). The CDR3 consists of 15 residues. V lost 0 bases and J lost 5, with 10 bases in between. Germline V gene sequence: CDR1 LGHNA, CDR2 YNFKEQ. The chain's CDR3 is CASSQERGRTGELFF. CDR3 nucleotides: TGTGCCAGCAGCCAAGAGCGGGGGCGGACCGGGGAGCTGTTTTTT.

A single count supports this clone. J is TRBJ2-7 and V is TRBV16; 8 bases are a match to TRBD1. J gave up 0 bases and V 4 bases, and 2 bases lay outside the gene matches. This CDR3 spans 14 amino acids. CDR1 is KGHSY and CDR2 is FQNENV in the germline V gene. DNA for the CDR3: TGTGCCAGCAGCCGGACAGGGATCTCCTACGAGCAGTACTTC. Translated: CASSRTGISYEQYF.